The 9 T cell receptor beta chains presented below share a single source sample, sequenced in a study of shared clonotypes between healthy human individuals. This table comes from immunoSEQ multiplex PCR, and its TCRdb copy is limited to in-frame clones, with some not included. This table holds about 2.2 million clones, roughly 91% found once. As defined, naive CD8 cells were CD45RO-negative and positively selected for CCR7, with terminally differentiated effector memory CD45RA+ cells excluded. What was sequenced was naive CD8+ T cells from PBMCs. The receptors stem from a man aged 18 to 30 in good health. Some clones in this sample may be carry-over from other donors' samples.

J is TRBJ2-1 and V is TRBV6-9; 9 nucleotides align to TRBD2. The ends lost 6 bases at V and 2 bases at J; junction bases unmatched: 8. The length of the CDR3 is 16 residues. The germline CDR1 and CDR2 sequences are MNHGY and SVAAGI. CDR3 bases: TGTGCCAGCAGACCCCCAGCGGGAGGCACCTACAATGAGCAGTTCTTC. Amino acids: CASRPPAGGTYNEQFF.

The chain is built from TRBV5-6 and TRBJ1-5, with D tentatively TRBD1 (5 bases). Germline assignment: CDR1 SGHDT and CDR2 YYEEEE. V gave up 1 base and J gave up 2 bases, with 16 bases separating them. The length of the CDR3 is 17 residues. CDR3 nucleotide sequence: TGTGCCAGCAGCTTGATGGCCGGGGCGCGCGGCAATCAGCCCCAGCATTTT. The encoded protein is CASSLMAGARGNQPQHF.

This clone was seen a single time. The gene calls are TRBV27 and TRBJ1-1, with TRBD1 as a possible D gene (5 bases). Germline-derived CDR1 and CDR2 are MNHEY and SMNVEV (reference sequence). Trimming pared 6 bases from V and 6 bases from J, leaving 17 bases between. The CDR3 runs to 14 residues. CDR3 coding DNA: TGTGCCAGCAGGCCAGTGGGGGGATTCTCTGAAGCTTTCTTT. Translation: CASRPVGGFSEAFF.

The chain employs TRBV9 and TRBJ2-1; unclear D gene. This CDR3 comprises 13 residues. The germline V gene has CDR1 SGDLS and CDR2 YYNGEE. Trimming cost V 0 bases and J 10 bases, with 11 bases left between them. Here the CDR3 DNA reads TGTGCCAGCAGCGTAGTAAGTCCTGGAGAGCAGTTCTTC. As protein: CASSVVSPGEQFF.

A word on this clone: The same CDR3 also results from other DNA sequences found in this sample. The rearrangement joins TRBV11-2 to TRBJ2-7, with D perhaps TRBD1 or TRBD2 (5 bases each). The CDR3 consists of 13 residues. Germline values: CDR1 SGHAT, CDR2 FQNNGV. The V gene lost 3 bases and the J gene lost 4 bases, with 10 bases spanning the gap. This CDR3 is CASSLGVGYEQYF. The CDR3 DNA follows: TGTGCCAGCAGCTTGGGGGTGGGTTACGAGCAGTACTTC.

V is TRBV15 and J is TRBJ2-1; no reliable D call. Trimming removed 5 bases from V and 0 bases from J, with 8 bases in between. Germline assignment: CDR1 LNHNV and CDR2 YYDKDF (reference sequence). The CDR3 loop spans 14 amino acids. The CDR3 loop reads CATSPAASYNEQFF. In DNA form, the CDR3 reads TGTGCCACCAGCCCGGCAGCCTCCTACAATGAGCAGTTCTTC.

The J gene is TRBJ2-1, the V gene TRBV13, with 7 bases fitting TRBD1. This CDR3 has 15 amino acids. Looked up from germline, CDR1 is PRHDT and CDR2 is FYEKMQ (reference sequence). The junction had 2 bases not matched to a gene; V was cut back by 1 base and J by 2 bases. CDR3 nucleotide sequence: TGTGCCAGCAGCTTAGCCAGGGGGACCTACAATGAGCAGTTCTTC. Translation: CASSLARGTYNEQFF.

The chain combines TRBV7-2 with TRBJ1-5, with D perhaps TRBD1 (5 bases). Germline CDR1 SGHTA, CDR2 FQGNSA. The CDR3 contains 16 residues. V was cut by 2 bases and J by 7 bases, with 18 bases left in between. The CDR3 reads CASSLSSSGGDQPQHF. The CDR3 DNA reads as TGTGCCAGCAGCTTAAGTTCGTCAGGAGGGGACCAGCCCCAGCATTTT. Variable domain in full (rest from reference TRBV7-2 and TRBJ1-5): GAGVSQSPSNKVTEKGKDVELRCDPISGHTALYWYRQSLGQGLEFLIYFQGNSAPDKSGLPSDRFSAERTGGSVSTLTIQRTQQEDSAVYLCASSLSSSGGDQPQHFGDGTRLSIL.

The CDR3 loop reads CASSLRIGYGYTF. The CDR3 DNA reads as TGTGCCAGCAGCTTGCGGATCGGCTATGGCTACACCTTC. This chain joins TRBV5-4 and TRBJ1-2; D is undetermined. From germline, CDR1 is SGHNT and CDR2 YYREEE (reference sequence). This CDR3 region has 13 residues. Trimming stripped 1 base from V and 4 bases from J, with 8 bases between. The variable domain in full, with the rest retrieved from reference TRBV5-4 and TRBJ1-2, is ETGVTQSPTHLIKTRGQQVTLRCSSQSGHNTVSWYQQALGQGPQFIFQYYREEENGRGNFPPRFSGLQFPNYSSELNVNALELDDSALYLCASSLRIGYGYTFGSGTRLTVV.